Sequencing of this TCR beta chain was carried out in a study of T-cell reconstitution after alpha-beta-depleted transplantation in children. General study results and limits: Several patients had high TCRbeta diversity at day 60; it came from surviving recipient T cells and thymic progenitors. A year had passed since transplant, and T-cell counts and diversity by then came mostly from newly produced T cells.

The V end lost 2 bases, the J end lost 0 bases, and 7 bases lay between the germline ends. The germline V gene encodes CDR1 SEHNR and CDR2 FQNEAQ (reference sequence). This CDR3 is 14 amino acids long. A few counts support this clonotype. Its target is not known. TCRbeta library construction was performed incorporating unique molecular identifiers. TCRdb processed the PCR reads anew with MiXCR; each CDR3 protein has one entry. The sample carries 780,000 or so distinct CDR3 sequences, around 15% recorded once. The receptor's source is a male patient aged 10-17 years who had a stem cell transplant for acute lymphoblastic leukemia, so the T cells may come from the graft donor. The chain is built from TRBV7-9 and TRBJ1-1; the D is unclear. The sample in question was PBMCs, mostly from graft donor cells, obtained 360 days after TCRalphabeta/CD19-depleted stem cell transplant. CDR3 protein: CASSLRAVNTEAFF. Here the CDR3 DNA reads TGTGCCAGCAGCTTACGGGCAGTGAACACTGAAGCTTTCTTT.